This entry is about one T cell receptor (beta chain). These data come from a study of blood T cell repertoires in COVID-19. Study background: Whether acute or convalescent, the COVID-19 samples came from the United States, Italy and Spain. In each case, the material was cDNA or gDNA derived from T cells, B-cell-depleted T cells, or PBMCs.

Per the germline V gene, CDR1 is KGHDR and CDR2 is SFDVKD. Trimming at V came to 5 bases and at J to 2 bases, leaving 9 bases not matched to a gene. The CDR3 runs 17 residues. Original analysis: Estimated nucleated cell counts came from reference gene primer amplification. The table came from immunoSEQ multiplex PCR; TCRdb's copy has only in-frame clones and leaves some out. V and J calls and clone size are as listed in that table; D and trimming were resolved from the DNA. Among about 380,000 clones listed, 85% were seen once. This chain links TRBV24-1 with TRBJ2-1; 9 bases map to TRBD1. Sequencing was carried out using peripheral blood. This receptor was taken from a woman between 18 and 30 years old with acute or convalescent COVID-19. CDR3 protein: CATSAGTGKRAYNEQFF. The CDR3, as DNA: TGTGCCACCAGTGCCGGGACAGGGAAACGGGCCTACAATGAGCAGTTCTTC.